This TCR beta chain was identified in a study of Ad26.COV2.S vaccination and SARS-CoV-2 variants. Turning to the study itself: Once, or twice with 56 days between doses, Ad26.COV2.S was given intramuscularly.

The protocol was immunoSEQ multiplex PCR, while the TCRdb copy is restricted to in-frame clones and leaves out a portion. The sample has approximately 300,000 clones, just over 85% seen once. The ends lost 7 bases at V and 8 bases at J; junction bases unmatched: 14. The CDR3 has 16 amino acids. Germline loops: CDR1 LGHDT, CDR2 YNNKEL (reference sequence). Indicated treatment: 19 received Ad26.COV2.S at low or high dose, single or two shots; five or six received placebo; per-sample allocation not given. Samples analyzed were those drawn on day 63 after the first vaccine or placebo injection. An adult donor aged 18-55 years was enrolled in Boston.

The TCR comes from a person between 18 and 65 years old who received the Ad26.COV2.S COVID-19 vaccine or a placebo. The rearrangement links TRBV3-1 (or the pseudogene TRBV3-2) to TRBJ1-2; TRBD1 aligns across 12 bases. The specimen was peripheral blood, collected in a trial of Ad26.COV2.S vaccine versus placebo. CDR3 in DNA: TGTGCCAGCACCCCCCTCCGGGACAGGGGGCTATACGGCTACACCTTC. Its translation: CASTPLRDRGLYGYTF.